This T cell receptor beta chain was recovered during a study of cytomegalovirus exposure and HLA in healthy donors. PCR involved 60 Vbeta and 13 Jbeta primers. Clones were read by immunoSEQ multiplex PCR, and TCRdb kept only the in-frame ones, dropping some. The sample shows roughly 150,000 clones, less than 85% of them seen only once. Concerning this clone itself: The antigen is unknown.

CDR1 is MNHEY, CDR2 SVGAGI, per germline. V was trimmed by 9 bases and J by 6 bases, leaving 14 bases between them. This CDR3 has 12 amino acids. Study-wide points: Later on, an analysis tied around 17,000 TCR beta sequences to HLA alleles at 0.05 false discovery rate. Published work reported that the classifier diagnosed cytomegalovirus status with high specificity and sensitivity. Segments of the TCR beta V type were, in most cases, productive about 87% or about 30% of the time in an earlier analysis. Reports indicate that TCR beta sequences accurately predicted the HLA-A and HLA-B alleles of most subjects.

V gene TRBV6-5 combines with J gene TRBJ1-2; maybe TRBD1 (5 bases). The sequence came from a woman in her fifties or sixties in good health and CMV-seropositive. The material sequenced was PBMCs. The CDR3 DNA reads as TGTGCCAGTCAGCGGGGGGAGGATGGCTACACCTTC. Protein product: CASQRGEDGYTF.